This is a list of T cell receptor beta chains from one sample in a study of brain T cells in children with intractable seizures. The data were produced by immunoSEQ multiplex PCR, yet TCRdb's version contains in-frame clones alone and is incomplete. The table records hundreds of thousands of clones, nearly 95% of them present only once. Sequencing used peripheral blood, obtained more than 4 months after surgery. The receptors come from a boy younger than two with tuberous sclerosis and intractable seizures. The CDR3 runs from the conserved cysteine through the conserved F or W. A D gene is named only where the DNA matches it firmly. Expanded clones get a size class; other rows say once, few or many, or leave the size out.

v_gene	d_gene	j_gene	abundance	CDR3nt	CDR3aa
TRBV24-1	-	TRBJ2-5	-	TGTGCCACCAGTGTTGGTGCTACCCCGGGGGAGACCCAGTACTTC	CATSVGATPGETQYF
TRBV2	TRBD1	TRBJ1-2	few	TGTGCCAGCAGCTGGGACAGGGGCCTCTATGGCTACACCTTC	CASSWDRGLYGYTF
TRBV28	-	TRBJ2-3	once	TGTGCCAGCAGTCTTGAGGGAGTGGTAGATACGCAGTATTTT	CASSLEGVVDTQYF
TRBV20-1	-	TRBJ2-1	-	TGCAGTGCTAGTTTCAGGGACAATGAGCAGTTCTTC	CSASFRDNEQFF
TRBV12-3/TRBV12-4	-	TRBJ2-7	once	TGTGCCAGCAGCCCACGGGGCTCCTACGAGCAGTACTTC	CASSPRGSYEQYF
TRBV7-9	-	TRBJ1-1	-	TGTGCCAGCAGCTTAGGGGGACTTGAAGCTTTCTTT	CASSLGGLEAFF
TRBV3-1/TRBV3-2	-	TRBJ2-5	-	TGTGCCAGCAGTGACTTGTGGGAGACCCAGTACTTC	CASSDLWETQYF
TRBV24-1	TRBD1	TRBJ2-1	-	TGTGCCACCAGTGATCGCTACACAGGGGGCGCGCGCAATGAGCAGTTCTTC	CATSDRYTGGARNEQFF
TRBV6-5	-	TRBJ2-7	once	TGTGCCAGCAGTCGGGACGTCGACGAGCAGTACTTC	CASSRDVDEQYF
TRBV5-4	-	TRBJ2-3	-	TGTGCCAGCAGCTTGGGCCCAGCGGGAGATACGCAGTATTTT	CASSLGPAGDTQYF
TRBV6-5	-	TRBJ2-7	once	TGTGCCAGCAGGTTAGAGAGGGACGGTGAGTACTTC	CASRLERDGEYF
TRBV10-2	TRBD2	TRBJ2-1	-	TGCGCCAGCAGTTACGAAGCGGGAGGGCCAGGCAATGAGCAGTTCTTC	CASSYEAGGPGNEQFF
TRBV20-1	-	TRBJ2-3	-	TGCAGTGCTAGTACGGGAGGCACAGATACGCAGTATTTT	CSASTGGTDTQYF
TRBV19	-	TRBJ1-2	-	TGTGCCAGTAGTCCAGGGGTCGCTTATGGCTACACCTTC	CASSPGVAYGYTF
TRBV6-1	-	TRBJ1-5	-	TGTGCCAGCAGTGAGGCAAGCAATCAGCCCCAGCATTTT	CASSEASNQPQHF
TRBV12-3/TRBV12-4	-	TRBJ2-2	-	TGTGCCAGCAGTTTGCAGGGGTCCGGGGAGCTGTTTTTT	CASSLQGSGELFF
TRBV6-5	-	TRBJ1-4	-	TGTGCCAGCAGTTACGGCGGGTCGGTTAATGAAAAACTGTTTTTT	CASSYGGSVNEKLFF
TRBV7-8	TRBD2	TRBJ2-1	-	TGTGCCAGCAGCTTAGCGTGGAGCGGGAGGCACAATGAGCAGTTCTTC	CASSLAWSGRHNEQFF
TRBV10-3	-	TRBJ2-7	-	TGTGCCATCAGTGAGTCGATCAACACCGGGACTCCCTACGAGCAGTACTTC	CAISESINTGTPYEQYF
TRBV6-2/TRBV6-3	TRBD2	TRBJ2-7	-	TGTGCCAGCAGTGAGGGACTAAACTACGAGCAGTACTTC	CASSEGLNYEQYF
TRBV19	TRBD2	TRBJ2-2	once	TGTGCCAGTAGCTTAGCGGGAGTGACCGGGGAGCTGTTTTTT	CASSLAGVTGELFF
TRBV6-6	-	TRBJ2-5	-	TGTGCCAGCTCCCCAGGGATTCGAGAGACCCAGTACTTC	CASSPGIRETQYF